The rows below give T cell receptor beta chains drawn from one sample of a study of cytomegalovirus exposure and HLA in healthy donors. Repertoires were generated with immunoSEQ multiplex PCR, while TCRdb's copy carries only in-frame clones and drops some. The sample consists of about 260,000 clones, roughly 88% of them appearing once. The sample consisted of PBMCs. These receptors all stem from a woman between 25 and 40 years old in good health and CMV-seronegative. Both conserved end residues are part of each CDR3. The D gene is left open where the match is weak. Part of the rows lack a size; the others show once, few, many or a class for expanded clones.

D,size,V,J,DNA,CDR3
TRBD2,NA,TRBV6-1,TRBJ2-7,TGTGCCAGCAAGGAGCGGGAAGGCTCCTACGAGCAGTACTTC,CASKEREGSYEQYF
TRBD2,NA,TRBV11-1,TRBJ2-5,TGTGCCAGCAGCCCAGGACTAGCAATTCAAGAGACCCAGTACTTC,CASSPGLAIQETQYF
TRBD1,NA,TRBV18,TRBJ2-3,TGTGCCAGCTCACCTCGGACAGGTAGAACAGATACGCAGTATTTT,CASSPRTGRTDTQYF
TRBD2,once,TRBV2,TRBJ2-3,TGTGCCAGCTGGGGACTAGCGGCCGAGGAAGATACGCAGTATTTT,CASWGLAAEEDTQYF
TRBD2,once,TRBV7-2,TRBJ2-7,TGTGCCAGCAGCTTAGGTTTACTAGCGGGAGTCCACGAGCAGTACTTC,CASSLGLLAGVHEQYF
NA,NA,TRBV28,TRBJ1-5,TGTGCCAGCAGTTTCCGGGTGACGGGCAATCAGCCCCAGCATTTT,CASSFRVTGNQPQHF
NA,NA,TRBV29-1,TRBJ2-2,TGCAGCGTTGACGGGGACACGAACACCGGGGAGCTGTTTTTT,CSVDGDTNTGELFF
TRBD2,NA,TRBV7-9,TRBJ2-5,TGTGCCAGCAGCGGACTAGCGGGAACTCTCGGGGAGACCCAGTACTTC,CASSGLAGTLGETQYF
TRBD1,NA,TRBV29-1,TRBJ1-2,TGCAGCGTTGAGGTCGACAGGGATTTAAACTATGGCTACACCTTC,CSVEVDRDLNYGYTF
NA,NA,TRBV30,TRBJ1-5,TGTGCCTGGAGTCGGGACACAAATCAGCCCCAGCATTTT,CAWSRDTNQPQHF
NA,NA,TRBV13,TRBJ1-3,TGTGCCAGCAGCGAAACCCTAAGGGGACCAAAAAGAAGTGATGGAAACACCATATATTTT,CASSETLRGPKRSDGNTIYF
NA,NA,TRBV28,TRBJ2-1,TGTGCCAGCAGTTTATTAGTAGTGTCTTACAATGAGCAGTTCTTC,CASSLLVVSYNEQFF
TRBD1,NA,TRBV6-5,TRBJ1-5,TGTGCCAGCAGCCTGGGACAGCGCAATCAGCCCCAGCATTTT,CASSLGQRNQPQHF
TRBD2,NA,TRBV2,TRBJ2-3,TGTGCCTCCCAAGCAGTCCGAGCGGGAGGGACAGATACGCAGTATTTT,CASQAVRAGGTDTQYF
NA,NA,TRBV5-1,TRBJ2-2,TGCGCCAGCAGCTTGGCCGGGGCAGGGGCCTGGACCGGGGAGCTGTTTTTT,CASSLAGAGAWTGELFF
TRBD2,NA,TRBV11-1,TRBJ2-1,TGTGCCAGCAGCCGGACTAGCGGGAGTGGTAACAATGAGCAGTTCTTC,CASSRTSGSGNNEQFF
TRBD1,NA,TRBV28,TRBJ2-7,TGTGCCAGCAGTGGGGCCGGGACAGGGTCTCTCGAGCAGTACTTC,CASSGAGTGSLEQYF